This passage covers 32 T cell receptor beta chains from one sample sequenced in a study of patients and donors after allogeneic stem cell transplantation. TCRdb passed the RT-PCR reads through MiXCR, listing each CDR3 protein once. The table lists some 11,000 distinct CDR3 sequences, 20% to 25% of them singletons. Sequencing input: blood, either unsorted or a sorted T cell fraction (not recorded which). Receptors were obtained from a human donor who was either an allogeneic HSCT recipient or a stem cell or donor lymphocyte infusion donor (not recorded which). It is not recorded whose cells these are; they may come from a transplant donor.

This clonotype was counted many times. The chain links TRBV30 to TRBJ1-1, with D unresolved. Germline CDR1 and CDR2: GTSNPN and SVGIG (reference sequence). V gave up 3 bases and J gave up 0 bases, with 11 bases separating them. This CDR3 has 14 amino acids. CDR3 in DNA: TGTGCCTGGAGGAGACATTTCATGAACACTGAAGCTTTCTTT. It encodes CAWRRHFMNTEAFF.

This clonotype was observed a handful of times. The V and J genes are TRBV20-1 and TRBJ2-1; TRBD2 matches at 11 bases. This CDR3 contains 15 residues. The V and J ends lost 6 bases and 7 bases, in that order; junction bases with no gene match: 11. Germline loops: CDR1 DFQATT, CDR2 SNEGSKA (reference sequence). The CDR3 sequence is CSATRLAGRGNEQFF. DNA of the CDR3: TGCAGTGCAACGAGACTAGCGGGACGGGGGAATGAGCAGTTCTTC.

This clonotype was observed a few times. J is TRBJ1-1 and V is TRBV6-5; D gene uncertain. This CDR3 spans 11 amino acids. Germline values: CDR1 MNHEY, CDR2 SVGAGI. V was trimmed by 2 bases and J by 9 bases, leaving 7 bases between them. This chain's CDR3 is CASSYGTKAFF. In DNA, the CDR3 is TGTGCCAGCAGTTACGGAACCAAAGCTTTCTTT.

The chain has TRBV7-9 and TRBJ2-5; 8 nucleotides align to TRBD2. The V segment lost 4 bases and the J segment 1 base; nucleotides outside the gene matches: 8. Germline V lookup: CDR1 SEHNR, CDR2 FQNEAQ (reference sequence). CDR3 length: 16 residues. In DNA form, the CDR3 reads TGTGCCAGCAGCTCTAGACTAGCGAGATTCCAAGAGACCCAGTACTTC. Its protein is CASSSRLARFQETQYF.

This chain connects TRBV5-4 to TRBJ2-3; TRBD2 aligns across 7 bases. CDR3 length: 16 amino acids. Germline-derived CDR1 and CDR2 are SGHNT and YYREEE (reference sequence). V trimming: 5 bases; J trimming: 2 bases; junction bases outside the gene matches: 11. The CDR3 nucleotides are TGTGCCAGCAGGGGTCCGGGGCGGGAGCTCACAGATACGCAGTATTTT. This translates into CASRGPGRELTDTQYF.

CDR3 residues: CSARTGGGGYTF. The CDR3 bases are TGCAGTGCCAGGACAGGGGGCGGAGGCTACACCTTC. The chain couples TRBV20-1 to TRBJ1-2; 11 positions agree with TRBD1. CDR3 length equals 12 residues. Trimming took 6 bases from V and 8 from J; bases not matched to a gene: 5. Germline CDR1 DFQATT, CDR2 SNEGSKA (reference sequence).

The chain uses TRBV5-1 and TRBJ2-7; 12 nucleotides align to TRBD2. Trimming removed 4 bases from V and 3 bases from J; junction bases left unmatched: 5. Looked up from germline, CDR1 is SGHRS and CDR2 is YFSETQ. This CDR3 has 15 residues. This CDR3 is CASSPGLAGSYEQYF. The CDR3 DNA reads TGCGCCAGCAGCCCCGGACTAGCGGGAAGCTACGAGCAGTACTTC.

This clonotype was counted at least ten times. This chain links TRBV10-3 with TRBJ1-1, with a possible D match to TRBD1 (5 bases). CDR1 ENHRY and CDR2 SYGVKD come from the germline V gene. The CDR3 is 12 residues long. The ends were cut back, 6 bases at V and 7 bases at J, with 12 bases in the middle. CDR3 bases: TGTGCCATCAGCACAGGATACGGTGAAGCTTTCTTT. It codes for CAISTGYGEAFF.

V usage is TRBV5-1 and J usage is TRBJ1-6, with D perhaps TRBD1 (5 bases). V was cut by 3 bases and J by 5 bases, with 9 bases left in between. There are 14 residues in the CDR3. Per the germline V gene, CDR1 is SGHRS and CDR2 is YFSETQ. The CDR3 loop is CASSWGQDNSPLHF. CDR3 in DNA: TGCGCCAGCAGCTGGGGCCAAGATAATTCACCCCTCCACTTT.

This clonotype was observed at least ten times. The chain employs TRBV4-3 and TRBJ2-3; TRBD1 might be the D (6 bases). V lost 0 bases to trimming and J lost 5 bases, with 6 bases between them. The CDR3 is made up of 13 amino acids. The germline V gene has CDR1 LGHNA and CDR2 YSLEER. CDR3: CASSQEQGDTQYF. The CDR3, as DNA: TGCGCCAGCAGCCAAGAACAGGGAGATACGCAGTATTTT.

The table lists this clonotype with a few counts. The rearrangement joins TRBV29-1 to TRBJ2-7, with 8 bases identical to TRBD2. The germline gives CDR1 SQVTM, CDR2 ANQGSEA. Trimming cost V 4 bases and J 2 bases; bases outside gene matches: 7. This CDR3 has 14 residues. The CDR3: CSVGGGGPPYEQYF. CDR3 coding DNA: TGCAGCGTTGGGGGCGGGGGGCCCCCCTACGAGCAGTACTTC.

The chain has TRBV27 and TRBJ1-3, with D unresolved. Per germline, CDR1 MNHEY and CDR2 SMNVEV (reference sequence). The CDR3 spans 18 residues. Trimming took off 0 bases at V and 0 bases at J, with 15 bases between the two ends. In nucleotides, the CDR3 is TGTGCCAGCAGTTTATCGCCCGGACGGGATTACTCTGGAAACACCATATATTTT. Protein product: CASSLSPGRDYSGNTIYF.

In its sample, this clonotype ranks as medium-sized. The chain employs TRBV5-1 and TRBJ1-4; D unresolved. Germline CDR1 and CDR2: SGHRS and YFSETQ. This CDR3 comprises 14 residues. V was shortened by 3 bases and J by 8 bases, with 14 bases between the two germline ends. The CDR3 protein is CASSSDGRGEKLFF. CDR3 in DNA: TGCGCCAGCAGCTCAGATGGGAGAGGAGAAAAACTGTTTTTT.

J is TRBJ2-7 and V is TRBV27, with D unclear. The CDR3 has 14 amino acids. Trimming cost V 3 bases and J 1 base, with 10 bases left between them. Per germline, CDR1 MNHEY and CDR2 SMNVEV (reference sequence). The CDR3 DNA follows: TGTGCCAGCAGTTTGCTCTCTAATTCCTACGAGCAGTACTTC. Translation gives CASSLLSNSYEQYF.

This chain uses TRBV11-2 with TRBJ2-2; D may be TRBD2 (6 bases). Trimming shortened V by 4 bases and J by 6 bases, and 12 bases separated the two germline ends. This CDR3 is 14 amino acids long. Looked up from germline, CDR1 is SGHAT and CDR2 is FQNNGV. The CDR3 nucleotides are TGTGCCAGCAGCTCAGTTCGACTAGCCGGGGAGCTGTTTTTT. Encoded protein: CASSSVRLAGELFF. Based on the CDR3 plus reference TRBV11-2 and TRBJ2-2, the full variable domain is EAGVAQSPRYKIIEKRQSVAFWCNPISGHATLYWYQQILGQGPKLLIQFQNNGVVDDSQLPKDRFSAERLKGVDSTLKIQPAKLEDSAVYLCASSSVRLAGELFFGEGSRLTVL.

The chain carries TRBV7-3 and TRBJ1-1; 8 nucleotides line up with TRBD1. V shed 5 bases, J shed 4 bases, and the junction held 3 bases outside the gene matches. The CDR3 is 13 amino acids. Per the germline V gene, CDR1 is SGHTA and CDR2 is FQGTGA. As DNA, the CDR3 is TGTGCCAGCAGCCCAGGGGGCGGCACTGAAGCTTTCTTT. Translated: CASSPGGGTEAFF.

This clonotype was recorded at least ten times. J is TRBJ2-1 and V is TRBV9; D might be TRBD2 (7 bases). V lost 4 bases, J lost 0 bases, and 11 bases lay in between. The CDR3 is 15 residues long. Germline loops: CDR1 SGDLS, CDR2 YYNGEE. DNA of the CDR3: TGTGCCAGCAGCTCGGGGGGCAGCTCCTACAATGAGCAGTTCTTC. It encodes CASSSGGSSYNEQFF.

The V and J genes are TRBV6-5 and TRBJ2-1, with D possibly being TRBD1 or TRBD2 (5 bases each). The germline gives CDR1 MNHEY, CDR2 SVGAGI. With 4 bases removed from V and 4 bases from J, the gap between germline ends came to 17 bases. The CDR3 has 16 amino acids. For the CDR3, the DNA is TGTGCCAGCAGTTTCCCTCCGGGACGAGAGTACAATGAGCAGTTCTTC. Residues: CASSFPPGREYNEQFF.

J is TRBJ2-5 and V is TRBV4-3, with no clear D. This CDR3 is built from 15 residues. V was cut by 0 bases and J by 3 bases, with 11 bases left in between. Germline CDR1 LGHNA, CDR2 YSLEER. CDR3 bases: TGCGCCAGCAGCCAAGATGGGATAGAGAAAGAGACCCAGTACTTC. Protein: CASSQDGIEKETQYF.

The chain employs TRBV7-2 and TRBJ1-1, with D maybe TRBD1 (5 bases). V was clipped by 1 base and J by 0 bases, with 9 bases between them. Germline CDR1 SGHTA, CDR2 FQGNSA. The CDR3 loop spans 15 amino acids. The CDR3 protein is CASSLDWGLNTEAFF. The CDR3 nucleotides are TGTGCCAGCAGCTTAGATTGGGGGTTGAACACTGAAGCTTTCTTT.

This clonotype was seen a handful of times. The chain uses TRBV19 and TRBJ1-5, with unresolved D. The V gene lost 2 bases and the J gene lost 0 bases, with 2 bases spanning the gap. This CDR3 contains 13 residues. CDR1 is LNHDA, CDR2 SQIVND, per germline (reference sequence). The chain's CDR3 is CASSISSNQPQHF. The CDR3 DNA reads TGTGCCAGTAGTATAAGTAGCAATCAGCCCCAGCATTTT. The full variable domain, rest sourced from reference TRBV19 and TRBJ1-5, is DGGITQSPKYLFRKEGQNVTLSCEQNLNHDAMYWYRQDPGQGLRLIYYSQIVNDFQKGDIAEGYSVSREKKESFPLTVTSAQKNPTAFYLCASSISSNQPQHFGDGTRLSIL.

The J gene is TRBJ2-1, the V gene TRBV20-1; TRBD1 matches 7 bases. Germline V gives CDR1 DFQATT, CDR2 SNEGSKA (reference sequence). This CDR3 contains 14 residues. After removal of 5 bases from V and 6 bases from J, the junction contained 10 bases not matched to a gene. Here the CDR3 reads CSAAVWAGGNEQFF. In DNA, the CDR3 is TGCAGTGCTGCGGTGTGGGCAGGGGGCAATGAGCAGTTCTTC.

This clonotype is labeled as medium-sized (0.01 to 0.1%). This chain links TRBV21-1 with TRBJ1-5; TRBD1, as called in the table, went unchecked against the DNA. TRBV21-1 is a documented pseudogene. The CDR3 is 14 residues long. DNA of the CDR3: TGTGCCTACGGGACAGGGGGCTTCTTTCAGCCCCAGCATTTT. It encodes CAYGTGGFFQPQHF.

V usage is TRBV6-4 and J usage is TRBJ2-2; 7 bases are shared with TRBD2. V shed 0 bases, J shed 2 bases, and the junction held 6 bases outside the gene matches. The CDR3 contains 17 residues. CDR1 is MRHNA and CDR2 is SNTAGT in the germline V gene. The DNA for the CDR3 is TGTGCCAGCAGTGACTCGGGGCTAGCGGTAAACACCGGGGAGCTGTTTTTT. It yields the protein CASSDSGLAVNTGELFF.

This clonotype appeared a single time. The CDR3 reads CSAKGLAHYEQFF. CDR3 sequence (DNA): TGCAGTGCTAAAGGACTAGCGCATTATGAGCAGTTCTTC. The gene calls are TRBV20-1 and TRBJ2-1; TRBD2 matches 9 bases. The length of the CDR3 is 13 residues. CDR1 and CDR2 from the germline V gene are DFQATT and SNEGSKA (reference sequence). Trimming removed 4 bases from V and 8 bases from J; junction bases left unmatched: 6.

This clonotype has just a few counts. The CDR3 coding sequence is TGTGCCAGCAGTTTATGGAATGGCTACACCTTC. Residues: CASSLWNGYTF. The chain has TRBV12-3 or TRBV12-4 and TRBJ1-2; D unresolved. The V gene lost 2 bases and the J gene lost 6 bases, with 4 bases spanning the gap. This CDR3 region has 11 residues.

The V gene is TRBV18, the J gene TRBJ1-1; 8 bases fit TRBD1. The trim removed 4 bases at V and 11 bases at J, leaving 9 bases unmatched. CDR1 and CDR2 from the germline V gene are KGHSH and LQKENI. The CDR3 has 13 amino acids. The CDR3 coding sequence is TGTGCCAGCTCACTAAAACAGGGGGAATCGGCTTTCTTT. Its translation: CASSLKQGESAFF.

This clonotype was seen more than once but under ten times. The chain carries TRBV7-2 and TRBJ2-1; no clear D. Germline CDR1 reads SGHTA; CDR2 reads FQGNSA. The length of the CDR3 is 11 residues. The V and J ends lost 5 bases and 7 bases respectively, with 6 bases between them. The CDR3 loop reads CASSVVNEQFF. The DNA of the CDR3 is TGTGCCAGCAGCGTAGTGAATGAGCAGTTCTTC.

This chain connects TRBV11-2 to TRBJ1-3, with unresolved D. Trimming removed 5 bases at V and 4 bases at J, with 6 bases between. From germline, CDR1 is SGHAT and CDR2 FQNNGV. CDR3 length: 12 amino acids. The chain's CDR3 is CASSPSGNTIYF. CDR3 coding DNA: TGTGCCAGCAGCCCCTCCGGAAACACCATATATTTT.

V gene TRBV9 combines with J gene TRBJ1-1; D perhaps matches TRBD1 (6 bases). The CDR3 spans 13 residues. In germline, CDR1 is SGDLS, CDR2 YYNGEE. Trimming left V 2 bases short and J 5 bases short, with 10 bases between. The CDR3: CASSVRRGTEAFF. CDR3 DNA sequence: TGTGCCAGCAGCGTCAGAAGGGGGACTGAAGCTTTCTTT. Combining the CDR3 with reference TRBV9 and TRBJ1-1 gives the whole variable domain DSGVTQTPKHLITATGQRVTLRCSPRSGDLSVYWYQQSLDQGLQFLIQYYNGEERAKGNILERFSAQQFPDLHSELNLSSLELGDSALYFCASSVRRGTEAFFGQGTRLTVV.

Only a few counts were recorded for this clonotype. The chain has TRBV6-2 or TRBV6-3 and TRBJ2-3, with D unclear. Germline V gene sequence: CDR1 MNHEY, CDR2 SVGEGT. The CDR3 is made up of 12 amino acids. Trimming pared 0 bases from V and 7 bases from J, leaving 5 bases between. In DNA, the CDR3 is TGTGCCAGCAGTTACTCGATTTATACGCAGTATTTT. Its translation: CASSYSIYTQYF.

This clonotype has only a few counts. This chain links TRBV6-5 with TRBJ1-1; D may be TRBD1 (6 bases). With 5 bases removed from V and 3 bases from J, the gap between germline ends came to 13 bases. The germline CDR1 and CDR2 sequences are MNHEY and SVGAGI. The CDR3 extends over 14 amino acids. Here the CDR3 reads CASSPQGMYTEAFF. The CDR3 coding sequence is TGTGCCAGCAGTCCTCAGGGGATGTACACTGAAGCTTTCTTT.